A selection of T cell receptor beta chains follows, all from one sample in a study of shared clonotypes between healthy human individuals. Using immunoSEQ multiplex PCR, the repertoire was profiled, and TCRdb retains in-frame clones only, with some absent. Of some 1,900,000 clones in the sample, less than 95% were seen once. Sequencing was performed on naive CD8+ T cells sorted from blood. These receptors were collected from a man younger than 35 in good health. Both conserved end residues are part of each CDR3. Fields, in order: J gene, clone size, D gene, V gene, CDR3 DNA, CDR3 protein. The D gene is left open where the match is weak. The size field is filled for only some rows; it gives once, few, many or a size class.

J: TRBJ2-7
size: NA
D: NA
V: TRBV27
DNA: TGTGCCAGCAGTCCCGCCCGGACGGCATTTACCTACGAGCAGTACTTC
CDR3: CASSPARTAFTYEQYF

J: TRBJ1-6
size: NA
D: NA
V: TRBV29-1
DNA: TGCAGCGTTGATTGTAAATCGACTCCGGACTCCTATAATTCACCCCTCCACTTT
CDR3: CSVDCKSTPDSYNSPLHF

J: TRBJ2-7
size: NA
D: NA
V: TRBV30
DNA: TGTGCCTGGGGGGACACCGAGCAGTACTTC
CDR3: CAWGDTEQYF

J: TRBJ2-2
size: once
D: NA
V: TRBV5-6
DNA: TGTGCCAGCAGCTTGGTCGGGACATACACCGGGGAGCTGTTTTTT
CDR3: CASSLVGTYTGELFF

J: TRBJ1-3
size: NA
D: NA
V: TRBV4-1
DNA: TGCGCCAGCAGCCAAGGCAGGGAAGGAGACACCATATATTTT
CDR3: CASSQGREGDTIYF

J: TRBJ2-1
size: NA
D: NA
V: TRBV11-2
DNA: TGTGCCAGCAGCTTACTGAGACCCAATGAGCAGTTCTTC
CDR3: CASSLLRPNEQFF

J: TRBJ1-2
size: NA
D: TRBD1
V: TRBV2
DNA: TGTGCCAGCGGACCGGGACAGGCGGGAGGCTACACCTTC
CDR3: CASGPGQAGGYTF

J: TRBJ2-3
size: NA
D: TRBD1
V: TRBV11-2
DNA: TGTGCCAGCAGCTTAGTCACAGGGGCAAATACAGATACGCAGTATTTT
CDR3: CASSLVTGANTDTQYF

J: TRBJ1-1
size: NA
D: NA
V: TRBV13
DNA: TGTGCCAGCAGCATCCCGACAGAGGGGAACACTGAAGCTTTCTTT
CDR3: CASSIPTEGNTEAFF

J: TRBJ2-3
size: NA
D: TRBD2
V: TRBV5-6
DNA: TGTGCCAGCAGCTCGACTAGCGGGGGGACCTATCCTAGCACAGATACGCAGTATTTT
CDR3: CASSSTSGGTYPSTDTQYF

J: TRBJ2-1
size: once
D: NA
V: TRBV5-1
DNA: TGCGCCAGCAGCCCCCCAGCGGTCACAAGCTACAATGAGCAGTTCTTC
CDR3: CASSPPAVTSYNEQFF

J: TRBJ2-7
size: NA
D: NA
V: TRBV5-4
DNA: TGTGCCAGCAGCTGGGGTCCCGTGAGCGAGCAGTACTTC
CDR3: CASSWGPVSEQYF

J: TRBJ2-1
size: once
D: TRBD2
V: TRBV4-1
DNA: TGCGCCAGCAGCCAAAACCAGCGGGAGATCTACAATGAGCAGTTCTTC
CDR3: CASSQNQREIYNEQFF

J: TRBJ2-7
size: NA
D: TRBD1
V: TRBV11-2
DNA: TGTGCCAGCAGCCATCCCGGACAGGCCTACGAGCAGTACTTC
CDR3: CASSHPGQAYEQYF

J: TRBJ2-5
size: NA
D: NA
V: TRBV7-9
DNA: TGTGCCAGCAGCTTAGTGGCAGGGGAAGAGACCCAGTACTTC
CDR3: CASSLVAGEETQYF

J: TRBJ2-7
size: NA
D: NA
V: TRBV4-3
DNA: TGCGCCAGCAGCCAATCAATCACCTACGAGCAGTACTTC
CDR3: CASSQSITYEQYF

J: TRBJ2-1
size: once
D: TRBD1
V: TRBV5-8
DNA: TGTGCCAGCAGCTCGACAGGGGGCGCCCGGCAGTTCTTC
CDR3: CASSSTGGARQFF

J: TRBJ1-5
size: few
D: TRBD1
V: TRBV9
DNA: TGTGCCAGCAGCGGACAGGGCCACAATCAGCCCCAGCATTTT
CDR3: CASSGQGHNQPQHF

J: TRBJ2-7
size: NA
D: NA
V: TRBV6-5
DNA: TGTGCCAGCAGTTACTCGGAACAGACCTACGAGCAGTACTTC
CDR3: CASSYSEQTYEQYF

J: TRBJ2-7
size: NA
D: TRBD1
V: TRBV6-1
DNA: TGTGCCAGCAATGATGTAGGACAGGGAACCTACGAGCAGTACTTC
CDR3: CASNDVGQGTYEQYF

J: TRBJ2-1
size: NA
D: TRBD2
V: TRBV7-2
DNA: TGTGCCAGCAACTACGGGGGGGGCTACAATGAGCAGTTCTTC
CDR3: CASNYGGGYNEQFF

J: TRBJ1-1
size: NA
D: NA
V: TRBV7-8
DNA: TGTGCCAGCAGCTTAGCTTTATCGGGGGGCCAACGATGGACTGAAGCTTTCTTT
CDR3: CASSLALSGGQRWTEAFF

J: TRBJ1-2
size: once
D: NA
V: TRBV6-1
DNA: TGTGCCAGCAGTGAACGGGGGGACACTTATGGCTACACCTTC
CDR3: CASSERGDTYGYTF

J: TRBJ2-5
size: NA
D: NA
V: TRBV9
DNA: TGTGCCAGCAGCGTAGGCTGGGGGGAAGAGACCCAGTACTTC
CDR3: CASSVGWGEETQYF

J: TRBJ2-5
size: NA
D: TRBD2
V: TRBV7-9
DNA: TGTGCCAGCAGCCCGGGACTAGCGGGAGGAGAGACCCAGTACTTC
CDR3: CASSPGLAGGETQYF

J: TRBJ2-1
size: NA
D: TRBD1
V: TRBV27
DNA: TGTGCCAGCAGTCGGGACAGGGACTCCTACAATGAGCAGTTCTTC
CDR3: CASSRDRDSYNEQFF

J: TRBJ2-7
size: NA
D: TRBD2
V: TRBV11-2
DNA: TGTGCCAGCAGCTTCCGCGCTAGCGGGAGGGACGAGCAGTACTTC
CDR3: CASSFRASGRDEQYF

J: TRBJ2-1
size: NA
D: NA
V: TRBV6-5
DNA: TGTGCCAGCAGTTACTCAGGTTACAATGAGCAGTTCTTC
CDR3: CASSYSGYNEQFF

J: TRBJ1-1
size: NA
D: NA
V: TRBV15
DNA: TGTGCCACCAGCTCGCAAAGTGGGGGGGGCACTGAAGCTTTCTTT
CDR3: CATSSQSGGGTEAFF

J: TRBJ2-4
size: NA
D: TRBD2
V: TRBV7-7
DNA: TGTGCTAGCAGCCCTTTATGGCGGGGGGGCCTAATAGCCAAAAACATTCAGTACTTC
CDR3: CASSPLWRGGLIAKNIQYF

J: TRBJ2-3
size: NA
D: NA
V: TRBV6-6
DNA: TGTGCCAGCAGTTACTCCCCCGATACGCAGTATTTT
CDR3: CASSYSPDTQYF

J: TRBJ2-3
size: NA
D: NA
V: TRBV4-3
DNA: TGCGCCAGCAGCCAAGACCGCGGGGGCACAGATACGCAGTATTTT
CDR3: CASSQDRGGTDTQYF

J: TRBJ1-2
size: NA
D: NA
V: TRBV30
DNA: TGTGCCTGGGACTCCGCAGGCTACACCTTC
CDR3: CAWDSAGYTF

J: TRBJ2-7
size: NA
D: NA
V: TRBV4-3
DNA: TGCGCCAGCAGCCAAGATCTAGGGGAGTACGAGCAGTACTTC
CDR3: CASSQDLGEYEQYF

J: TRBJ2-1
size: NA
D: NA
V: TRBV7-6
DNA: TGTGCCAGCAGCCCAAGTACCGTCTCCTCCTACAATGAGCAGTTCTTC
CDR3: CASSPSTVSSYNEQFF

J: TRBJ2-3
size: NA
D: TRBD2
V: TRBV30
DNA: TGTGCCTGGAGTCGGACTAGCGCCACAGATACGCAGTATTTT
CDR3: CAWSRTSATDTQYF

J: TRBJ2-7
size: NA
D: NA
V: TRBV5-1
DNA: TGCGCCAGCAGCTTAACGGGAGATCGCTTTTACGAGCAGTACTTC
CDR3: CASSLTGDRFYEQYF

J: TRBJ2-3
size: NA
D: NA
V: TRBV13
DNA: TGTGCCAGCAGCCGACTTGAGGCGTCACACACAGATACGCAGTATTTT
CDR3: CASSRLEASHTDTQYF

J: TRBJ2-7
size: NA
D: TRBD1
V: TRBV29-1
DNA: TGCAGCGTTAGACAGGGCCACTCCTACGAGCAGTACTTC
CDR3: CSVRQGHSYEQYF

J: TRBJ1-1
size: NA
D: NA
V: TRBV4-1
DNA: TGCGCCAGCAGCCAAGGGCGGGGCAGCACTGAAGCTTTCTTT
CDR3: CASSQGRGSTEAFF

J: TRBJ2-5
size: NA
D: NA
V: TRBV7-6
DNA: TGTGCCAGCACTCCGGGTCGGGGCAATTCACAAGAGACCCAGTACTTC
CDR3: CASTPGRGNSQETQYF

J: TRBJ2-1
size: NA
D: NA
V: TRBV4-1
DNA: TGCGCCAGCAGCCAAGATAGAAGCTACAATGAGCAGTTCTTC
CDR3: CASSQDRSYNEQFF

J: TRBJ2-1
size: NA
D: NA
V: TRBV5-1
DNA: TGCGCCAGCAGCTTGTCGGAGGCGGTCAATGAGCAGTTCTTC
CDR3: CASSLSEAVNEQFF

J: TRBJ2-3
size: NA
D: TRBD1
V: TRBV7-9
DNA: TGTGCCAGCAGCACGACCCGCGGACAGGGGGCTGGAGATACGCAGTATTTT
CDR3: CASSTTRGQGAGDTQYF